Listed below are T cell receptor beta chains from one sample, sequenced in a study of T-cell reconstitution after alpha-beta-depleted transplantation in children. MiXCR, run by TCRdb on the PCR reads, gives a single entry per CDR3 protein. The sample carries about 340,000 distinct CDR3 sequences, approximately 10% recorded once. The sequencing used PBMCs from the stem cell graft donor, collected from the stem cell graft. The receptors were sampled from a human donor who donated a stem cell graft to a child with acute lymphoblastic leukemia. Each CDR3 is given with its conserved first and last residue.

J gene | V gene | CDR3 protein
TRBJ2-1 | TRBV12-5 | CATDGHNEQFF
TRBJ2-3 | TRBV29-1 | CSVEGLAGSDTQYF
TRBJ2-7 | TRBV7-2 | CASSLSLKSYEQYF
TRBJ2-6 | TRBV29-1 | CSVLGTNSGANVLTF
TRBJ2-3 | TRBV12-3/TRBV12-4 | CASVDSGSPDTQYF
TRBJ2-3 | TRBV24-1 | CATSDQPYGLAGEVTDTQYF
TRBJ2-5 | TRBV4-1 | CASSHPFGGDSQETQYF
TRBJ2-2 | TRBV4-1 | CASSQVANTGELFF
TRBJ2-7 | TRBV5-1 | CASSSNLGRNEQYF
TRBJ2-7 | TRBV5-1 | CASSFGGLDEQYF
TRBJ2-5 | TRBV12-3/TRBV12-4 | CASRATRAETQYF
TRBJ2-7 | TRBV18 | CASSPTRTYEQYF
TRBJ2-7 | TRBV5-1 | CASSLDQGLYEQYF
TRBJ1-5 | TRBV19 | CASIKGSGTQPQHF
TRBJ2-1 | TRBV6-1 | CASSELTPGYNEQFF
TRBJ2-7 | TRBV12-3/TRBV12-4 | CASSLWQGHYEQYF
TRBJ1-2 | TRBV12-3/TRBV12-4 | CASSHRNPVVYGYTF
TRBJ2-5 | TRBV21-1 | CASSNRGRARETQYF
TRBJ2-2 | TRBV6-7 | CASSYPTTETGELFF
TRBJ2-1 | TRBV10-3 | CAIRAGGGPNEQFF
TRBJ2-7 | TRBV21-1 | CASSKCRWQGAYEQYF
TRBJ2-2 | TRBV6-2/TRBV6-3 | CASNRQGLALNTGELFF
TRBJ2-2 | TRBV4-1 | CASSQAAGDTGELFF
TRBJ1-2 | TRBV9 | CASSVAYDDGYTF
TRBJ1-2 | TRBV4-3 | CASSQSMGNGYTF
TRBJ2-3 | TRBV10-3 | CAMGGQATDTQYF
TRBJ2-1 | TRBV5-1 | CASKQDRGHNEQFF
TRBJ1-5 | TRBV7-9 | CASSPPGVPGNQPQHF
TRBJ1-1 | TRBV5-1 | CASSLDWTGLSMNTEAFF
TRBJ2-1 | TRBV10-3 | CAISGPSRRGLYNEQFF
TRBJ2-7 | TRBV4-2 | CASRDRDGAYEQYF
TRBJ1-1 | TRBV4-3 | CASSPTHRDRGRKTEAFF
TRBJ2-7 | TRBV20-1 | CSATAGLAASYEQYF
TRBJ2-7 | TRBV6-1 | CASSQDRVGREQYF
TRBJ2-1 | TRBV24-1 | CATSDLEYNEQFF
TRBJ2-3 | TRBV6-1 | CASSGGTSGLTDTQYF